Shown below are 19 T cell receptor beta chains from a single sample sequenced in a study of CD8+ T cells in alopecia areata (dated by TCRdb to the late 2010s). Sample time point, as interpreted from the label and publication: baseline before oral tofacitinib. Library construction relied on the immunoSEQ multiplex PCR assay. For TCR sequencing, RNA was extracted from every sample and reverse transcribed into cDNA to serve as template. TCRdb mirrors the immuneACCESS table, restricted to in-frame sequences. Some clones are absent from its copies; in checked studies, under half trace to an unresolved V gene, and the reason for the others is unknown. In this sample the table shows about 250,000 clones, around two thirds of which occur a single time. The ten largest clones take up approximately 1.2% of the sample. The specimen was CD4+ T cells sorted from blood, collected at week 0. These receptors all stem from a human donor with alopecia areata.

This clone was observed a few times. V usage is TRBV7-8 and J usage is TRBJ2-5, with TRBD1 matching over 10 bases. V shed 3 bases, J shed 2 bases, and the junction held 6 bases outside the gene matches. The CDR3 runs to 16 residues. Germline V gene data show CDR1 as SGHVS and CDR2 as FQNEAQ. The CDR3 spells CASSLGQGPSQETQYF. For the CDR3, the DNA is TGTGCCAGCAGCTTGGGACAGGGGCCTTCGCAAGAGACCCAGTACTTC.

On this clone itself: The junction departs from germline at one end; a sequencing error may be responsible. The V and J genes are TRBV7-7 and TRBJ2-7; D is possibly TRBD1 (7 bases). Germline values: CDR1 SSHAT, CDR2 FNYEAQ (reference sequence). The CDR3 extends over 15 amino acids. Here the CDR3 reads CASSSRQGLSYEQYF. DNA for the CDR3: TGTGCTAGCAGCAGTAGACAGGGACTGTCCTACGAGCAGTACTTC.

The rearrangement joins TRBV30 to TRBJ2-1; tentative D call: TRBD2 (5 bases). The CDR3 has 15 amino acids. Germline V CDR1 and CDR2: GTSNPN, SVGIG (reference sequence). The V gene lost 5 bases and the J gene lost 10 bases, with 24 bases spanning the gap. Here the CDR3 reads CAWATPSGGPGEQFF. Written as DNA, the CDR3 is TGTGCCTGGGCGACCCCCAGCGGCGGGCCGGGAGAGCAGTTCTTC.

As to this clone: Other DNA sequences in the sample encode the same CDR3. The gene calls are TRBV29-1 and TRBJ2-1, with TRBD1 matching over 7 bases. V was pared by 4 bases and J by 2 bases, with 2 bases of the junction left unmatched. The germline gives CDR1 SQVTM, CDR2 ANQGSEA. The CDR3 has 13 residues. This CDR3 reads CSVGQGAYNEQFF. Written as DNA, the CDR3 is TGCAGCGTTGGGCAGGGGGCCTACAATGAGCAGTTCTTC.

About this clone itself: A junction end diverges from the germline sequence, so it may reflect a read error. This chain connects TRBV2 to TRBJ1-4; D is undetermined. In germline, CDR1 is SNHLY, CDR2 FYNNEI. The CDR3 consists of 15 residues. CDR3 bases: TGTGCCAGCATTGAATCGGCAGGCTGGAATGAAAAACTGTTTTTT. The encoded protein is CASIESAGWNEKLFF.

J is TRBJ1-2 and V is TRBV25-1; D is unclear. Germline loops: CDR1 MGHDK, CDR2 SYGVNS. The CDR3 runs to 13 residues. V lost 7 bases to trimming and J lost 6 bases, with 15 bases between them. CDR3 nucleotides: TGTGCCAGCAACTTCGGCCTAATCGATGGCTACACCTTC. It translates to CASNFGLIDGYTF.

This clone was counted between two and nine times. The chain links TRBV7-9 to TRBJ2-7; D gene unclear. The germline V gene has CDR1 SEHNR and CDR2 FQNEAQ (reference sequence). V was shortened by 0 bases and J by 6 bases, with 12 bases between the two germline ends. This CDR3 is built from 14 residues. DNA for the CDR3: TGTGCCAGCAGCTTAGCCGTACTATGGGGCGAGCAGTACTTC. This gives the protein CASSLAVLWGEQYF. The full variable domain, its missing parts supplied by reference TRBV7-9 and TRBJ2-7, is DTGVSQNPRHKITKRGQNVTFRCDPISEHNRLYWYRQTLGQGPEFLTYFQNEAQLEKSRLLSDRFSAERPKGSFSTLEIQRTEQGDSAMYLCASSLAVLWGEQYFGPGTRLTVT.

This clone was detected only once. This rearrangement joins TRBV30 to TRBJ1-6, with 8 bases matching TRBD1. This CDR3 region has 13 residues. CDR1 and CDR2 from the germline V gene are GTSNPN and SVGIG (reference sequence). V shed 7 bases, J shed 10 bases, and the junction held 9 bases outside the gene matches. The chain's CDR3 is CASGTGAWSPLHF. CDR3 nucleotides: TGTGCCTCCGGGACAGGCGCTTGGTCACCCCTCCACTTT.

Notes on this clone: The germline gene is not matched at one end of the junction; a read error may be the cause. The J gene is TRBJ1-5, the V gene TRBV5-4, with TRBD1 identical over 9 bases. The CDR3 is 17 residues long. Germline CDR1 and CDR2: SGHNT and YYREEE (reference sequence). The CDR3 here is CASSPQPGQGSNQPQHF. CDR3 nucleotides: TGCGCCAGCAGCCCTCAACCCGGACAGGGGAGTAATCAGCCCCAGCATTTT.

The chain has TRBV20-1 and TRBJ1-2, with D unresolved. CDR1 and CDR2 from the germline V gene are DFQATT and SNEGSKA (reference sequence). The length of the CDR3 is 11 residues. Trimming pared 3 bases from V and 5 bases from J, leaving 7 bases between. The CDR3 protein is CSASSGYGYTF. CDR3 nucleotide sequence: TGCAGTGCTAGCTCTGGATATGGCTACACCTTC.

Here the CDR3 DNA reads TGTGCCAGCAGCGCAACGGGACTAGCGATCGGGGAGACCCAGTACTTC. This sequence encodes CASSATGLAIGETQYF. J is TRBJ2-5 and V is TRBV9, with 10 bases aligning to TRBD2. The germline CDR1 and CDR2 sequences are SGDLS and YYNGEE. Trimming took 3 bases from V and 5 from J; bases not matched to a gene: 10. The CDR3 length is 16 residues.

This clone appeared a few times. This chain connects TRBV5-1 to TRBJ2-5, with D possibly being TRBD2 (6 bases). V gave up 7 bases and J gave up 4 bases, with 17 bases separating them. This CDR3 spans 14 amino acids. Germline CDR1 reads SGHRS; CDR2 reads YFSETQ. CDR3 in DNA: TGCGCCAGCGGAAGGGATGGAGGGTCAGAGACCCAGTACTTC. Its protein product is CASGRDGGSETQYF.

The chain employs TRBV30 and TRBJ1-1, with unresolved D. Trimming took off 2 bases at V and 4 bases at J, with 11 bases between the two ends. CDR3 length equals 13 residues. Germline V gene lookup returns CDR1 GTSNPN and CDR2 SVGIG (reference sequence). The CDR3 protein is CAWSLGSITEAFF. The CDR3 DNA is TGTGCCTGGAGTCTGGGGTCGATCACTGAAGCTTTCTTT.

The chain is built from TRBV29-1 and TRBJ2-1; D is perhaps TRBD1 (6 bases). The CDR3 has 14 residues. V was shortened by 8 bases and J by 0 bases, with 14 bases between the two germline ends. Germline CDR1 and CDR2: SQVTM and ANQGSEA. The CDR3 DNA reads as TGCAGCTTAAGACCACAGGGCTCCTACAATGAGCAGTTCTTC. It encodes CSLRPQGSYNEQFF.

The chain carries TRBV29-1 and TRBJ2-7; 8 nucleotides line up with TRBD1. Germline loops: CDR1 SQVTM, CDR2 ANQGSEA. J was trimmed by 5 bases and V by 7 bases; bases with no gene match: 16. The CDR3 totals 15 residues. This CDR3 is CSGQTQTGGIHEQYF. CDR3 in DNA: TGCAGCGGCCAGACCCAAACAGGGGGGATACACGAGCAGTACTTC.

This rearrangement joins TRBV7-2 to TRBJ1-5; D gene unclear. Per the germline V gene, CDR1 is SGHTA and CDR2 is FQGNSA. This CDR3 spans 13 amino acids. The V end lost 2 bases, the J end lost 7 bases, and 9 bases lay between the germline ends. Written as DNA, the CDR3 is TGTGCCAGCAGCTTATCTCCTGGACAGCCCCAGCATTTT. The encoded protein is CASSLSPGQPQHF.

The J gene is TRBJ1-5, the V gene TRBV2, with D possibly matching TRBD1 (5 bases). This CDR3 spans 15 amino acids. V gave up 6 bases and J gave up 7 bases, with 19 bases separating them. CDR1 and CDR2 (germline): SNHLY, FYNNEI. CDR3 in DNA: TGTGCCAGCAGCCGTGAACTTAGGGGCCTCCAGCCCCAGCATTTT. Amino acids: CASSRELRGLQPQHF.

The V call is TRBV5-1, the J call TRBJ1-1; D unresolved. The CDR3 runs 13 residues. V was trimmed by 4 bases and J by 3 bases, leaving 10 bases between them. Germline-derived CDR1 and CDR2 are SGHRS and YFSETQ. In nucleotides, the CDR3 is TGCGCCAGCAGCAACCTCCGGGACACTGAAGCTTTCTTT. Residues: CASSNLRDTEAFF. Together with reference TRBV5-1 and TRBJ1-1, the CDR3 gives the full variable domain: KAGVTQTPRYLIKTRGQQVTLSCSPISGHRSVSWYQQTPGQGLQFLFEYFSETQRNKGNFPGRFSGRQFSNSRSEMNVSTLELGDSALYLCASSNLRDTEAFFGQGTRLTVV.

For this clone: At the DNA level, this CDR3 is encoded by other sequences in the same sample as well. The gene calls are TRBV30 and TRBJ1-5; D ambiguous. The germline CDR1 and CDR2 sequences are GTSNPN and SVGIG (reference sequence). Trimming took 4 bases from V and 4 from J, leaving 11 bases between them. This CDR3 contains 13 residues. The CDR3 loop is CAWKSSGNQPQHF. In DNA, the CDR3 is TGTGCCTGGAAGTCCTCGGGGAATCAGCCCCAGCATTTT.